This T cell receptor beta chain was recorded in a study of Ad26.COV2.S vaccination and SARS-CoV-2 variants. Findings and caveats of the study: Breadth of non-spike TCRs did not differ between vaccinees and placebo recipients.

Treatment described: around 19 received Ad26.COV2.S at low or high dose, single or two shots; roughly five received placebo; per-sample allocation not given. The investigators took samples on day 63 after the first vaccine or placebo injection. CDR1 and CDR2 from the germline V gene are SGHRS and YFSETQ. The CDR3 covers 15 residues. V shed 1 base and J shed 4 bases, with 14 bases lying between them. Details on this clone: No antigen is known for it.

Only in-frame clones appear in the TCRdb table, and some are missing; sequencing was by immunoSEQ multiplex PCR. The sample holds roughly 380,000 clones, around 90% seen once. The sequence came from a person aged 18-60 years who received the Ad26.COV2.S COVID-19 vaccine or a placebo. The chain carries TRBV5-1 and TRBJ1-2; no clear D. The sequencing used peripheral blood, collected in a trial of Ad26.COV2.S vaccine versus placebo. For the CDR3, the DNA is TGCGCCAGCAGCTTGAGAAGCGATTACGGCTATGGCTACACCTTC. Protein product: CASSLRSDYGYGYTF. Variable domain in full (rest from reference TRBV5-1 and TRBJ1-2): KAGVTQTPRYLIKTRGQQVTLSCSPISGHRSVSWYQQTPGQGLQFLFEYFSETQRNKGNFPGRFSGRQFSNSRSEMNVSTLELGDSALYLCASSLRSDYGYGYTFGSGTRLTVV.